The 2 T cell receptor beta chains below were found in one sample sequenced in a study of shared clonotypes between healthy human individuals. This table comes from immunoSEQ multiplex PCR, and its TCRdb copy is limited to in-frame clones, with some not included. The sample holds 150,000 to 200,000 clones, approximately 92% seen once. Sequencing input: naive CD4+ T cells sorted from blood. The subset: CD45RA+ positively selected. These receptors all come from a woman aged 25 to 45 in good health.

The chain links TRBV14 to TRBJ2-7, with TRBD2 identical over 14 bases. The CDR3 covers 14 residues. V was clipped by 4 bases and J by 6 bases; unmatched bases: 2. Germline V CDR1 and CDR2: SGHDN, FVKESK. As DNA, the CDR3 is TGTGCCAGCAGCCCGGGACTAGCGGGAGTCGAGCAGTACTTC. This encodes CASSPGLAGVEQYF.

The chain links TRBV4-2 to TRBJ2-7; D is perhaps TRBD2 (6 bases). The CDR3 spans 16 residues. In germline, CDR1 is LGHNA, CDR2 YNFKEQ. Deletions cut 1 base from V and 3 bases from J, with 16 bases between. The CDR3 DNA reads as TGTGCCAGCAGCCAAGTTCTAGCTGCTAGCGTCTACGAGCAGTACTTC. Translated, it gives CASSQVLAASVYEQYF.